This T cell receptor beta chain is drawn from a study of monozygotic twins with inflammatory bowel disease. TCRdb reanalyzed the 5' RACE reads and collapses them to one entry per CDR3 protein, without DNA. This sample's clone table lists approximately 400,000 distinct CDR3 sequences. Study-level points and caveats: Healthy co-twins, by inverse Simpson, had higher TCRbeta diversity than their siblings with IBD.

A remark on this clonotype: Its antigen is unknown.

Germline V gives CDR1 KGHSH, CDR2 LQKENI. CDR3 length equals 14 residues. The J gene is TRBJ2-5, the V gene TRBV18; the D call of TRBD1 rests on TCRdb alone, since no DNA is present to check it. Material for sequencing was blood. The sequence was obtained from a human donor with ulcerative colitis or Crohn's disease, or a healthy co-twin of an affected twin (not recorded which). This CDR3 reads CASSSGTGRETQYF.